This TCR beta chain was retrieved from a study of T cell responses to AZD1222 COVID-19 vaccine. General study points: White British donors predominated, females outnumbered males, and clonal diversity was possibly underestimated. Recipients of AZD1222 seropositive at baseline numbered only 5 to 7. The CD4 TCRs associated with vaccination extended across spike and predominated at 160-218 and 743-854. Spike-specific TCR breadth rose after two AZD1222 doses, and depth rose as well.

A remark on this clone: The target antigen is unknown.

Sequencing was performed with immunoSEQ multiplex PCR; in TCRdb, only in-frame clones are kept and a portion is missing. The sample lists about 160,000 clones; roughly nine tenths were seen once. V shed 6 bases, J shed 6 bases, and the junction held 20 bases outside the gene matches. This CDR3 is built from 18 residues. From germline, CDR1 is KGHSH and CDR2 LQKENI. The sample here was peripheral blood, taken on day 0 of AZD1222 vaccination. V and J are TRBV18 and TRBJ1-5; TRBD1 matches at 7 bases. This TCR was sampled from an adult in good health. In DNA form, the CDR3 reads TGTGCCAGCTCGTCTACGACAGGGCAGGGGAGGATTAGTCAGCCCCAGCATTTT. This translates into CASSSTTGQGRISQPQHF.